The rows below give T cell receptor beta chains drawn from one sample of a study of cytomegalovirus exposure and HLA in healthy donors. TCRdb's copy holds only in-frame clones and misses some; the assay was immunoSEQ multiplex PCR. The sample lists around 150,000 clones; approximately 85% were seen once. Specimen: PBMCs. Receptors were obtained from a man aged 18 to 30 in good health and CMV-seropositive. CDR3s include the opening cysteine and the closing phenylalanine or tryptophan. D genes are given only for firm matches. A clone size is listed for some rows: how often the clone was seen (once, few, many), or a class if it is expanded.

d_gene	v_gene	j_gene	abundance	CDR3aa	CDR3nt
NA	TRBV11-3	TRBJ2-7	NA	CASSLGGGHEQYF	TGTGCCAGCAGCTTAGGGGGGGGGCACGAGCAGTACTTC
TRBD1	TRBV6-1	TRBJ1-6	NA	CASSVRQGEIFLRRVSPLHF	TGTGCCAGCAGTGTGAGACAGGGAGAAATTTTTCTCAGAAGGGTTTCACCCCTCCACTTT
TRBD2	TRBV9	TRBJ2-1	NA	CASSVGGGNEQFF	TGTGCCAGCAGCGTAGGGGGGGGCAATGAGCAGTTCTTC
TRBD2	TRBV29-1	TRBJ2-1	few	CSVQPQGGGADNEQFF	TGCAGCGTACAACCCCAGGGCGGGGGGGCCGACAATGAGCAGTTCTTC
TRBD1	TRBV2	TRBJ1-6	NA	CASSRDRDGSPLHF	TGTGCCAGCAGCCGGGACAGGGACGGTTCACCCCTCCACTTT
NA	TRBV7-9	TRBJ2-3	NA	CASSPRVAGDTQYF	TGTGCCAGCAGCCCTCGAGTTGCGGGGGATACGCAGTATTTT
TRBD1	TRBV18	TRBJ1-1	NA	CASSPRDRAASFWNTEAFF	TGTGCCAGCTCACCCCGGGACAGGGCCGCCTCATTCTGGAACACTGAAGCTTTCTTT
TRBD1	TRBV27	TRBJ1-2	NA	CASSWTGGLGYTF	TGTGCCAGCAGTTGGACAGGGGGACTCGGCTACACCTTC
NA	TRBV7-7	TRBJ2-3	NA	CASSLGFGGSDTQYF	TGTGCTAGCAGCTTAGGTTTCGGGGGTTCAGATACGCAGTATTTT
NA	TRBV6-5	TRBJ1-1	NA	CASSYRKGLAEAFF	TGTGCCAGCAGTTACAGAAAGGGGCTCGCTGAAGCTTTCTTT
NA	TRBV4-1	TRBJ1-6	NA	CASSQDPAAGKIHF	TGCGCCAGCAGCCAAGATCCCGCAGCAGGCAAGATCCACTTT
NA	TRBV7-9	TRBJ2-7	NA	CASSLVAGRRIGYEQYF	TGTGCCAGCAGCTTGGTGGCAGGCCGACGTATCGGCTACGAGCAGTACTTC
NA	TRBV30	TRBJ2-7	NA	CAWSVRLLRQGLYEQYF	TGTGCCTGGAGTGTACGTCTATTGAGGCAGGGCCTATACGAGCAGTACTTC
NA	TRBV7-3	TRBJ2-1	NA	CASSRPGEVSGLNNEQFF	TGTGCCAGCAGCCGCCCGGGGGAGGTTTCGGGTTTAAACAATGAGCAGTTCTTC
NA	TRBV9	TRBJ2-5	NA	CASSVLEEGAEETQYF	TGTGCCAGCAGCGTATTAGAGGAGGGGGCGGAAGAGACCCAGTACTTC
TRBD1	TRBV11-2	TRBJ2-7	NA	CAGSPPRTGAYEQYF	TGTGCCGGCAGCCCCCCCAGGACAGGGGCCTACGAGCAGTACTTC
NA	TRBV5-1	TRBJ1-1	NA	CASSLAGNTEAFF	TGCGCCAGCAGCTTGGCCGGGAACACTGAAGCTTTCTTT
TRBD1	TRBV4-1	TRBJ1-2	NA	CASLGQGKLNYGYTF	TGCGCCAGCCTAGGACAGGGGAAACTGAATTATGGCTACACCTTC
NA	TRBV2	TRBJ2-5	NA	CASSHGPGAVETQYF	TGTGCCAGCTCCCATGGGCCAGGGGCGGTTGAGACCCAGTACTTC
TRBD1	TRBV25-1	TRBJ1-2	NA	CASSDSDRLGYTF	TGTGCCAGCAGTGACTCGGACAGGCTTGGCTACACCTTC
NA	TRBV6-5	TRBJ1-5	few	CASRPGQFNQPQHF	TGTGCCAGCCGGCCCGGACAGTTCAATCAGCCCCAGCATTTT
TRBD2	TRBV5-6	TRBJ2-5	NA	CASSLSGGPLETQYF	TGTGCCAGCAGCTTAAGCGGGGGCCCCCTGGAGACCCAGTACTTC
NA	TRBV6-1	TRBJ2-7	NA	CASRKGVAYEQYF	TGTGCCAGCAGAAAAGGGGTCGCCTACGAGCAGTACTTC
NA	TRBV5-1	TRBJ2-3	NA	CASSLDTITDTQYF	TGCGCCAGCAGCTTGGACACAATCACAGATACGCAGTATTTT
TRBD2	TRBV27	TRBJ2-5	NA	CASSPLIGLAAETQYF	TGTGCCAGCAGTCCCCTTATAGGACTAGCGGCGGAGACCCAGTACTTC